The TCR beta chain described here comes from a study of cytomegalovirus exposure and HLA in healthy donors. 13 Jbeta primers and 60 Vbeta primers were used for the PCR. The data were produced by immunoSEQ multiplex PCR, yet TCRdb's version contains in-frame clones alone and is incomplete. Among over 110,000 clones, around 79% were seen once, and the ten largest hold 2.5% to 3.5%. Germline trimming cut 8 bases from V and 8 bases from J; bases unmatched to any gene: 6. Germline V lookup: CDR1 LNHNV, CDR2 YYDKDF (reference sequence). CDR3 size: 14 residues. V and J are TRBV15 and TRBJ2-1, with 13 bases fitting TRBD2. Material for sequencing was PBMCs. This receptor was identified in a female donor in good health and CMV-seronegative. CDR3 sequence reads: CATQTSGRWDEQFF. The DNA of the CDR3 is TGTGCCACCCAGACTAGCGGGAGGTGGGATGAGCAGTTCTTC. The full variable domain, in which reference TRBV15 and TRBJ2-1 provide the parts outside the CDR3, is DAMVIQNPRYQVTQFGKPVTLSCSQTLNHNVMYWYQQKSSQAPKLLFHYYDKDFNNEADTPDNFQSRRPNTSFCFLDIRSPGLGDTAMYLCATQTSGRWDEQFFGPGTRLTVL.